Each of the 25 T cell receptor beta chains below was sequenced from the same sample in a study of blood T cell repertoires in COVID-19. The repertoire was sequenced with immunoSEQ multiplex PCR; TCRdb's copy has only in-frame clones and lacks some. The repertoire has a few hundred thousand clones, around nine tenths of them found once; the top ten carry about 2.9%. Material for sequencing was peripheral blood. The receptors here all came from a human donor in a cohort sampled during active COVID-19.

V gene TRBV29-1 combines with J gene TRBJ2-1; 10 positions agree with TRBD2. The CDR3 runs 13 residues. Germline trimming cut 7 bases from V and 4 bases from J; bases unmatched to any gene: 4. CDR1 is SQVTM, CDR2 ANQGSEA, per germline. CDR3 coding DNA: TGCAGCGGACTACTAGCGGGGTACAATGAGCAGTTCTTC. Its translation is CSGLLAGYNEQFF.

The gene calls are TRBV6-6 and TRBJ1-5; a possible D gene is TRBD1 (6 bases). CDR1 is MNHNY and CDR2 is SVGAGI in the germline V gene (reference sequence). Trimming took 5 bases from V and 0 from J, leaving 11 bases between them. This CDR3 contains 15 residues. The CDR3 nucleotides are TGTGCCAGCAGTGCACAGGGAAATAGCAATCAGCCCCAGCATTTT. The encoded protein is CASSAQGNSNQPQHF.

CDR3 sequence (DNA): TGCGCCAGCAGCCAAGGGACAGTTAGGAGTCAGCCCCAGCATTTT. Protein sequence: CASSQGTVRSQPQHF. This chain joins TRBV4-1 and TRBJ1-5; possible D gene TRBD1, 6 bases. This CDR3 has 15 amino acids. Looked up from germline, CDR1 is MGHRA and CDR2 is YSYEKL. V gave up 1 base and J gave up 6 bases, with 13 bases separating them.

The chain employs TRBV4-1 and TRBJ1-6, with 11 bases fitting TRBD1. V was clipped by 4 bases and J by 2 bases; unmatched bases: 1. CDR3 length: 16 amino acids. Germline loops: CDR1 MGHRA, CDR2 YSYEKL. CDR3 sequence: CASSPGQGAYNSPLHF. As DNA, the CDR3 is TGCGCCAGCAGCCCGGGACAGGGGGCCTATAATTCACCCCTCCACTTT.

The rearrangement links TRBV7-8 to TRBJ2-7; tentative D call: TRBD2 (6 bases). Trimming pared 5 bases from V and 0 bases from J, leaving 20 bases between. The germline V gene encodes CDR1 SGHVS and CDR2 FQNEAQ. The CDR3 has 17 residues. Written as DNA, the CDR3 is TGTGCCAGCAGCCGCTTAGGGGCGGGACTGAGCTCCTACGAGCAGTACTTC. Encoded protein: CASSRLGAGLSSYEQYF.

The chain is built from TRBV6-2 or TRBV6-3 and TRBJ1-2; D gene uncertain. Germline CDR1 and CDR2: MNHEY and SVGEGT. This CDR3 region has 12 residues. V lost 5 bases and J 7 bases, leaving 11 bases between the germline ends. The CDR3 loop reads CASSVAEIGYTF. The CDR3, as DNA: TGTGCCAGCAGTGTCGCGGAGATTGGCTACACCTTC.

The rearrangement joins TRBV29-1 to TRBJ2-5; D remains ambiguous. The CDR3 contains 10 residues. Trimming took off 7 bases at V and 2 bases at J, with 5 bases between the two ends. CDR1 SQVTM and CDR2 ANQGSEA come from the germline V gene. The CDR3 DNA reads as TGCAGCGCCTTTCAAGAGACCCAGTACTTC. Protein sequence: CSAFQETQYF.

The chain couples TRBV30 to TRBJ1-6; no definite D call. Germline V gene sequence: CDR1 GTSNPN, CDR2 SVGIG (reference sequence). This CDR3 spans 13 amino acids. V dropped 0 bases and J dropped 11 bases, with 11 bases sitting between them. The CDR3 DNA is TGTGCCTGGAGTGTTGGTGGGCCAGCACCCCTCCACTTT. Protein product: CAWSVGGPAPLHF.

DNA of the CDR3: TGCGCCAGCAGCCGCGACTCAACAGGGCGAGAGACCCAGTACTTC. It codes for CASSRDSTGRETQYF. This chain connects TRBV4-1 to TRBJ2-5, with a possible D match to TRBD1 (6 bases). CDR3 length: 15 residues. Trimming removed 4 bases from V and 4 bases from J, with 16 bases in between. Germline values: CDR1 MGHRA, CDR2 YSYEKL.

The V and J genes are TRBV7-8 and TRBJ2-6, with unresolved D. Germline V CDR1 and CDR2: SGHVS, FQNEAQ. The CDR3 extends over 15 amino acids. The V end was cut by 5 bases, the J end by 2 bases, with 10 bases between. Here the CDR3 DNA reads TGTGCCAGCAGCCCCCTCCGTACTGGGGCCAACGTCCTGACTTTC. Translated: CASSPLRTGANVLTF.

The gene calls are TRBV2 and TRBJ2-5, with D perhaps TRBD2 (5 bases). Per germline, CDR1 SNHLY and CDR2 FYNNEI. V was clipped by 8 bases and J by 5 bases, with 15 bases between them. CDR3 length: 13 amino acids. In nucleotides, the CDR3 is TGTGCCAGCGGCGTGGTTAGGAGGGAGACCCAGTACTTC. Translating gives CASGVVRRETQYF.

The chain joins TRBV4-1 to TRBJ1-4; D unclear. V lost 0 bases to trimming and J lost 6 bases, with 14 bases between them. Germline lookup yields CDR1 MGHRA and CDR2 YSYEKL. CDR3 length equals 16 residues. The CDR3 DNA reads as TGCGCCAGCAGCCAAGATTTCGGGAAGAGGTATGAAAAACTGTTTTTT. Translation: CASSQDFGKRYEKLFF.

This clone was counted between two and nine times. V is TRBV6-5 and J is TRBJ2-1; no reliable D call. The CDR3 has 14 residues. From germline, CDR1 is MNHEY and CDR2 SVGAGI. V was trimmed by 8 bases and J by 6 bases, leaving 17 bases between them. The CDR3 sequence is CASRLGRTGNEQFF. For the CDR3, the DNA is TGTGCCAGCCGTCTAGGTCGCACGGGCAATGAGCAGTTCTTC.

The chain combines TRBV27 with TRBJ2-5; tentatively, D is TRBD2 (6 bases). Germline V gene lookup returns CDR1 MNHEY and CDR2 SMNVEV (reference sequence). This CDR3 region has 14 residues. With 5 bases removed from V and 5 bases from J, the gap between germline ends came to 15 bases. CDR3 nucleotides: TGTGCCAGCAGTGGGGACTTTAGGGCGGAGACCCAGTACTTC. Its protein is CASSGDFRAETQYF.

The CDR3 is CATSDRDRGLDTQYF. CDR3 bases: TGTGCCACCAGTGACCGGGACAGGGGATTGGATACGCAGTATTTT. The chain combines TRBV24-1 with TRBJ2-3; the match to TRBD1 covers 10 bases. J lost 6 bases, V lost 4 bases, and 6 bases had no gene match. This CDR3 is 15 amino acids long. Germline V lookup: CDR1 KGHDR, CDR2 SFDVKD.

This clone was counted once. The CDR3 loop is CASSNDRINSPLHF. DNA for the CDR3: TGTGCCAGTAGTAATGACAGGATTAATTCACCCCTCCACTTT. V and J are TRBV19 and TRBJ1-6, with a tentative D call TRBD1 (6 bases). The CDR3 has 14 residues. The V and J ends lost 4 bases and 6 bases respectively, with 10 bases between them. The V gene's germline CDR1 is LNHDA and CDR2 SQIVND (reference sequence).

The rearrangement links TRBV28 to TRBJ2-3; weak D call: TRBD2 (6 bases). Trimming stripped 4 bases from V and 6 bases from J, with 14 bases between. The CDR3 loop spans 14 amino acids. Germline V lookup: CDR1 MDHEN, CDR2 SYDVKM. CDR3 sequence (DNA): TGTGCCAGCAGTTGGGTTAGCGGTGCGGATACGCAGTATTTT. This sequence encodes CASSWVSGADTQYF.

This clone was picked up a small number of times. The chain links TRBV6-5 to TRBJ1-1; 7 positions match TRBD1. The ends lost 4 bases at V and 6 bases at J; junction bases unmatched: 5. The germline V gene has CDR1 MNHEY and CDR2 SVGAGI. This CDR3 comprises 13 residues. CDR3 in DNA: TGTGCCAGCAGTTCACAGGGGAGGCCTGAAGCTTTCTTT. This gives the protein CASSSQGRPEAFF.

With regard to this clone: The sample contains more than one DNA sequence encoding this CDR3. The rearrangement joins TRBV4-1 to TRBJ1-2, with D possibly matching TRBD1 (5 bases). The CDR3 is 13 residues long. From germline, CDR1 is MGHRA and CDR2 YSYEKL. V lost 0 bases and J lost 3, with 5 bases in between. The DNA of the CDR3 is TGCGCCAGCAGCCAAGACAGGGACTATGGCTACACCTTC. This codes for CASSQDRDYGYTF.

The V call is TRBV9, the J call TRBJ2-2, with D perhaps TRBD2 (5 bases). Germline CDR1 is SGDLS and CDR2 is YYNGEE. CDR3 size: 14 residues. Trimming took 3 bases from V and 2 from J, leaving 8 bases between them. The CDR3 nucleotides are TGTGCCAGCAGCGGGACTCCCAACACCGGGGAGCTGTTTTTT. Protein product: CASSGTPNTGELFF.

The V call is TRBV19, the J call TRBJ2-3; D unresolved. Germline CDR1 is LNHDA and CDR2 is SQIVND (reference sequence). With 0 bases removed from V and 2 bases from J, the gap between germline ends came to 12 bases. The CDR3 has 16 amino acids. The CDR3 here is CASSIDRGPLTDTQYF. The CDR3 nucleotides are TGTGCCAGTAGTATAGATCGAGGTCCTCTCACAGATACGCAGTATTTT.

The chain couples TRBV18 to TRBJ1-3; 10 bases map to TRBD1. V lost 2 bases and J lost 2; bases outside the gene matches: 9. Germline CDR1 is KGHSH and CDR2 is LQKENI. The CDR3 sequence is 18 residues long. Here the CDR3 DNA reads TGTGCCAGCTCACCATCTGGGACAGGGGAAAGTACTGGAAACACCATATATTTT. Encoded protein: CASSPSGTGESTGNTIYF.

The table lists this clone with a count of one. The rearrangement links TRBV7-9 to TRBJ2-1, with TRBD2 matching over 10 bases. From germline, CDR1 is SEHNR and CDR2 FQNEAQ (reference sequence). J gave up 5 bases and V 5 bases, and 6 bases lay outside the gene matches. The CDR3 is 15 residues long. CDR3 in amino acids: CASSISGGANNEQFF. CDR3 DNA sequence: TGTGCCAGCAGCATCAGCGGGGGGGCGAACAATGAGCAGTTCTTC.

The genes are TRBV11-2 and TRBJ1-3, with D tentatively TRBD1 (6 bases). The CDR3 consists of 15 residues. Trimming left V 5 bases short and J 3 bases short, with 14 bases between. Germline values: CDR1 SGHAT, CDR2 FQNNGV. CDR3 in amino acids: CASSRTRTDGNTIYF. The CDR3 DNA reads TGTGCCAGCAGCCGAACGAGGACAGATGGAAACACCATATATTTT.

The chain joins TRBV5-1 to TRBJ2-3; 13 nucleotides match TRBD2. This CDR3 has 15 residues. Per germline, CDR1 SGHRS and CDR2 YFSETQ. After removal of 6 bases from V and 2 bases from J, the junction contained 3 bases not matched to a gene. The CDR3 is CASKLAGGYTDTQYF. CDR3 in DNA: TGCGCCAGCAAACTAGCGGGAGGGTACACAGATACGCAGTATTTT.